This is a list of T cell receptor beta chains from one sample in a study of control samples from healthy donors and cancer patients. Repertoires were generated with immunoSEQ multiplex PCR, while TCRdb's copy carries only in-frame clones and drops some. The sample carries approximately 94,000 clones, 90% to 95% recorded once. Sequenced input: blood. The receptors come from a woman in her twenties or thirties in good health. Both conserved end residues are part of each CDR3.

length: 16
V: TRBV3-1/TRBV3-2
CDR3: CASTPTSGFYTDTQYF

length: 15
V: TRBV6-5
CDR3: CASSPRTGGHHTQYF

length: 14
V: TRBV7-8
CDR3: CASSRGALNTEAFF

length: 13
V: TRBV5-1
CDR3: CASREREINEQYF

length: 15
V: TRBV5-1
CDR3: CASSLGGRAINEQFF

length: 16
V: TRBV7-9
CDR3: CASSLGSPGRQETQYF

length: 13
V: TRBV5-5
CDR3: CASSLVRDSPLHF

length: 17
V: TRBV30
CDR3: CAWSVLRSSSYNSPLHF

length: 16
V: TRBV19
CDR3: CASSLGLAGPKNIQYF

length: 15
V: TRBV6-5
CDR3: CASSLDSDPNTEAFF

length: 11
V: TRBV20-1
CDR3: CSARILTEAFF

length: 15
V: TRBV4-1
CDR3: CASSQEDSLGYGYTF

length: 16
V: TRBV18
CDR3: CASSPAGQRSSGELFF

length: 14
V: TRBV6-5
CDR3: CASRLAGGINEQFF

length: 16
V: TRBV6-2/TRBV6-3
CDR3: CASSNTGTSLIYEQFF

length: 14
V: TRBV2
CDR3: CASKRETSNQPQHF

length: 18
V: TRBV10-1
CDR3: CASSESTTLTGTNYGYTF

length: 15
V: TRBV6-5
CDR3: CASSRLAGRTDTQYF

length: 14
V: TRBV5-1
CDR3: CASSLAEGNYGYTF

length: 19
V: TRBV13
CDR3: CASSWEKPTEGHEKETQYF

length: 15
V: TRBV5-1
CDR3: CATAQMAGKVDTQYF

length: 12
V: TRBV28
CDR3: CASRHPEGGYTF

length: 19
V: TRBV5-1
CDR3: CASSSSGQGTLWYQETQYF

length: 13
V: TRBV7-2
CDR3: CASSWTANYGYTF

length: 16
V: TRBV11-3
CDR3: CASSARQGTLAGELFF

length: 15
V: TRBV11-2
CDR3: CASSLQDNSGNTIYF

length: 11
V: TRBV20-1
CDR3: CSAFNGNTIYF

length: 17
V: TRBV25-1
CDR3: CASSARTGEVVVTEAFF

length: 17
V: TRBV18
CDR3: CASSPPLAVSSYNEQFF

length: 18
V: TRBV21-1
CDR3: CASSKVSKGHPMSTEAFF

length: 17
V: TRBV21-1
CDR3: CAGGWTGLAGVTDTQYF

length: 12
V: TRBV29-1
CDR3: CSYRTGEETQYF

length: 13
V: TRBV10-3
CDR3: CAITARDAGGAFF

length: 14
V: TRBV5-8
CDR3: CASSLGQGWDEQYF

length: 15
V: TRBV6-5
CDR3: CASSLTGAWTDTQYF

length: 12
V: TRBV9
CDR3: CASSVVRGGYTF

length: 13
V: TRBV7-7
CDR3: CASSLGQLYEQYF

length: 18
V: TRBV5-1
CDR3: CASRDSGTGGGGGYGYTF

length: 14
V: TRBV30
CDR3: CAWNVEAVGYGYTF

length: 16
V: TRBV19
CDR3: CASSIPAGVSYNEQFF

length: 15
V: TRBV10-1
CDR3: CASSESGIATDTQYF

length: 16
V: TRBV11-2
CDR3: CASSLFGTGEAGEQFF

length: 17
V: TRBV19
CDR3: CASSIVPSQGGNQPQHF